The source of this TCR beta chain is a study of T cell responses to AZD1222 COVID-19 vaccine. Here immunoSEQ multiplex PCR was the method, and the copy in TCRdb shows in-frame clones only, minus some. Found here are 95,000 to 150,000 clones, around 85% of them singletons; the top ten hold roughly 6.2%. Broader study findings: Among spike-specific TCRs, nearly half reportedly target unmutated variant regions. Repertoire samples came only from after the peak T cell response. White British ancestry dominated among donors, who included more females, and clonal diversity was possibly underestimated.

A word on this clone: The antigen remains undetermined.

This sequence originates from an adult in good health. The sequencing used peripheral blood, collected on day 0 of AZD1222 vaccination.

The CDR3 here is CASSLSGQGNQPQHF. The CDR3 DNA follows: TGCGCCAGCAGCTTGAGTGGACAGGGCAATCAGCCCCAGCATTTT. The chain recombines TRBV5-1 with TRBJ1-5, with 7 bases fitting TRBD1. Germline values: CDR1 SGHRS, CDR2 YFSETQ. V was clipped by 1 base and J by 2 bases; unmatched bases: 3. This CDR3 has 15 residues.